This T cell receptor beta chain was sequenced in a study of T cells in Graves' hyperthyroidism and ophthalmopathy. Study as a whole: The authors collected peripheral blood at initial diagnosis, before any treatment.

Using RNA transcripts as the source, TCR beta CDR3 regions were amplified. The HTBI primer set served for first-round RT-PCR of the TCR CDR3. TCRdb redid the calling of the multiplex PCR reads with MiXCR, one entry per CDR3 protein. Of approximately 610,000 distinct CDR3 sequences in the sample, 14% to 15% were seen once. Germline V gene lookup returns CDR1 LNHNV and CDR2 YYDKDF (reference sequence). V was clipped by 0 bases and J by 6 bases; unmatched bases: 11. The CDR3 consists of 17 residues. V is TRBV15 and J is TRBJ2-4; TRBD1 agrees at 7 bases. The sequence was obtained from a woman aged 40 to 49 with Graves' ophthalmopathy. Source material: blood. The CDR3 coding sequence is TGTGCCACCAGCAGAGATCCGTTGGCAGGGGGTAGAAACATTCAGTACTTC. Protein sequence: CATSRDPLAGGRNIQYF.